This entry lists 10 T cell receptor beta chains sequenced from one sample in a study of T cell responses to AZD1222 COVID-19 vaccine. Here immunoSEQ multiplex PCR was the method, and the copy in TCRdb shows in-frame clones only, minus some. The sample lists about 78,000 clones; about 90% were seen once. Sequencing used peripheral blood, obtained on day 0 of AZD1222 vaccination. Every receptor here comes from an adult in good health.

This chain uses TRBV5-1 with TRBJ2-3; D is possibly TRBD1 (5 bases). V gave up 0 bases and J gave up 1 base, with 9 bases separating them. The CDR3 length is 15 residues. CDR1 is SGHRS, CDR2 YFSETQ, per germline. CDR3 protein: CASSLGGGRTDTQYF. The DNA of the CDR3 is TGCGCCAGCAGCTTGGGGGGCGGCCGCACAGATACGCAGTATTTT.

The rearrangement joins TRBV7-9 to TRBJ2-1; 10 bases line up with TRBD2. CDR1 is SEHNR and CDR2 is FQNEAQ in the germline V gene (reference sequence). V shed 3 bases, J shed 5 bases, and the junction held 4 bases outside the gene matches. The CDR3 is 15 residues long. CDR3 amino acids: CASSFRTSGNNEQFF. The CDR3, as DNA: TGTGCCAGCAGCTTCAGGACTAGCGGTAACAATGAGCAGTTCTTC.

CDR3 nucleotide sequence: TGTGCCAGTAGTATAGCTGGGAACACCGGGGAGCTGTTTTTT. Translated: CASSIAGNTGELFF. The V and J genes are TRBV19 and TRBJ2-2; D gene uncertain. V was trimmed by 1 base and J by 1 base, leaving 4 bases between them. The germline V gene has CDR1 LNHDA and CDR2 SQIVND (reference sequence). The CDR3 contains 14 residues.

This clone was picked up one time. The rearrangement joins TRBV7-3 to TRBJ2-1; TRBD2 matches at 11 bases. The V and J ends lost 1 base and 9 bases, in that order; junction bases with no gene match: 5. The germline CDR1 and CDR2 sequences are SGHTA and FQGTGA. This CDR3 is 15 amino acids long. As DNA, the CDR3 is TGTGCCAGCAGCTTAAGCACTAGCGGGAGAAGTGAGCAGTTCTTC. It codes for CASSLSTSGRSEQFF.

This chain links TRBV5-8 with TRBJ1-5; TRBD1 matches 8 bases. The CDR3 is 17 residues long. The V segment lost 4 bases and the J segment 7 bases; nucleotides outside the gene matches: 16. Germline V gene data show CDR1 as SGHTS and CDR2 as YDEGEE. Here the CDR3 reads CASSIYRQGREQQPQHF. CDR3 bases: TGTGCCAGCAGCATATACCGACAGGGGAGAGAGCAGCAGCCCCAGCATTTT.

In DNA form, the CDR3 reads TGTGCCAGCAGCTTATTCCAGGAAACCCCCCAAGAGACCCAGTACTTC. It translates to CASSLFQETPQETQYF. The chain combines TRBV11-2 with TRBJ2-5; D gene unclear. The CDR3 has 16 residues. V lost 2 bases and J 1 base, leaving 14 bases between the germline ends. The V gene's germline CDR1 is SGHAT and CDR2 FQNNGV.

V is TRBV5-1 and J is TRBJ2-1; TRBD2 agrees at 9 bases. Germline CDR1 and CDR2: SGHRS and YFSETQ. V lost 4 bases, J lost 5 bases, and 7 bases stayed unmatched. CDR3 length: 15 residues. The CDR3 region has the DNA TGCGCCAGCAGCGTATCTAGCGGGAACCACAATGAGCAGTTCTTC. Protein sequence: CASSVSSGNHNEQFF.

The rearrangement links TRBV6-5 to TRBJ2-3; D gene uncertain. The germline gives CDR1 MNHEY, CDR2 SVGAGI. V was pared by 6 bases and J by 1 base, with 11 bases between. The CDR3 is made up of 14 amino acids. CDR3 coding DNA: TGTGCCAGCAGCTCAGATTTACGCACAGATACGCAGTATTTT. Amino acids: CASSSDLRTDTQYF.

The chain uses TRBV11-2 and TRBJ1-3; D remains ambiguous. V was pared by 5 bases and J by 4 bases, with 3 bases between. The length of the CDR3 is 11 residues. Germline V gives CDR1 SGHAT, CDR2 FQNNGV. In DNA form, the CDR3 reads TGTGCCAGCAGCCTCGGAAACACCATATATTTT. It encodes CASSLGNTIYF.

The chain is built from TRBV24-1 and TRBJ2-1, with 10 bases that match TRBD2. V shed 2 bases and J 7 bases; nucleotides not matched to a gene: 10. CDR3 size: 17 residues. Germline V gene data show CDR1 as KGHDR and CDR2 as SFDVKD. CDR3 DNA sequence: TGTGCCACCAGTGATTCGGCCGGGACTAGCGTGTTTAATGAGCAGTTCTTC. Its protein product is CATSDSAGTSVFNEQFF.